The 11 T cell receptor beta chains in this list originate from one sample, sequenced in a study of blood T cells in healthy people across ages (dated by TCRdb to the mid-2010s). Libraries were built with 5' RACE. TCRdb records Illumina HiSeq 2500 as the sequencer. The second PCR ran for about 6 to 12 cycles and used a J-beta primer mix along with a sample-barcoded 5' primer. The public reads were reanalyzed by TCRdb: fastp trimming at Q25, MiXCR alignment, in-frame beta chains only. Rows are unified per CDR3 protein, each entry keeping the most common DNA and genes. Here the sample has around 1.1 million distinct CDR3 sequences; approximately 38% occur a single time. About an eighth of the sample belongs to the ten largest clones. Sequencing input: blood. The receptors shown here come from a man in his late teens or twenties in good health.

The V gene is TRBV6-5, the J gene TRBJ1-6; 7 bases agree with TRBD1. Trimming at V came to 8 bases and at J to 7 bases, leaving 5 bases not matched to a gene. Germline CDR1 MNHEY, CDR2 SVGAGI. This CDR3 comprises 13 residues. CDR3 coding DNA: TGTGCCAGCCGCACAGGGGAGAATTCACCCCTCCACTTT. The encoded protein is CASRTGENSPLHF.

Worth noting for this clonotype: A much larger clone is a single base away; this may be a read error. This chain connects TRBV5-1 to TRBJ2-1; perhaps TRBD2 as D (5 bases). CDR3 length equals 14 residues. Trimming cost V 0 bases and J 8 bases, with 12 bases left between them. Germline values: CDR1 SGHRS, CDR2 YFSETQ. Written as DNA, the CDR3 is TGCGCCAGCAGCTTGGGGGCTAGCTTGGATGAGCAGTTCTTC. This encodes CASSLGASLDEQFF.

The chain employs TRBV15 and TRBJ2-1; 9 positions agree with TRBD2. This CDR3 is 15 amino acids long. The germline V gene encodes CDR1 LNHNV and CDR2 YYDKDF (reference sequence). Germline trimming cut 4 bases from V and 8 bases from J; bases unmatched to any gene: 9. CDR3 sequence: CATSNRLAENDEQFF. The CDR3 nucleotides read TGTGCCACCAGCAACAGACTAGCGGAGAACGATGAGCAGTTCTTC.

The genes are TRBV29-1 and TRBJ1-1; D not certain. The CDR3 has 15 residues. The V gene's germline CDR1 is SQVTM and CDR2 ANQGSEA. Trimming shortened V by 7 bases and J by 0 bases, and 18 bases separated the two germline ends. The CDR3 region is CSAQASAGMNTEAFF. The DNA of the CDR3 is TGCAGCGCCCAAGCCTCAGCCGGCATGAACACTGAAGCTTTCTTT.

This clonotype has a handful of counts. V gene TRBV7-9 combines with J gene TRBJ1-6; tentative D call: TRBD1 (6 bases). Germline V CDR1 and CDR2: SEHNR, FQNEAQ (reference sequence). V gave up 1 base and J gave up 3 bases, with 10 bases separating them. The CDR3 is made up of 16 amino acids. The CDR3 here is CASSLGQARYNSPLHF. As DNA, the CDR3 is TGTGCCAGCAGCTTAGGACAGGCCCGCTATAATTCACCCCTCCACTTT. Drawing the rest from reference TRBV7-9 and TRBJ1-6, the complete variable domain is DTGVSQNPRHKITKRGQNVTFRCDPISEHNRLYWYRQTLGQGPEFLTYFQNEAQLEKSRLLSDRFSAERPKGSFSTLEIQRTEQGDSAMYLCASSLGQARYNSPLHFGNGTRLTVT.

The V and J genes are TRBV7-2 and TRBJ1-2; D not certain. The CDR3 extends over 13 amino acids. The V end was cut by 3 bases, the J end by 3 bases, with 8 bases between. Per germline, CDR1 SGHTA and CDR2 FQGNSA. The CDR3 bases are TGTGCCAGCAGCTTCCCGGTGGACTATGGCTACACCTTC. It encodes CASSFPVDYGYTF. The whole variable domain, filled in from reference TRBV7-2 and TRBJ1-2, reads GAGVSQSPSNKVTEKGKDVELRCDPISGHTALYWYRQSLGQGLEFLIYFQGNSAPDKSGLPSDRFSAERTGGSVSTLTIQRTQQEDSAVYLCASSFPVDYGYTFGSGTRLTVV.

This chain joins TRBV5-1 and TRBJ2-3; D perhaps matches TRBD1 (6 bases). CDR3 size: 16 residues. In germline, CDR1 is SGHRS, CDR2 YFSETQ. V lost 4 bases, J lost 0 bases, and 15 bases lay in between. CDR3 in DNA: TGCGCCAGCAGCCGATCGCTGGGACACAGCACAGATACGCAGTATTTT. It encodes CASSRSLGHSTDTQYF.

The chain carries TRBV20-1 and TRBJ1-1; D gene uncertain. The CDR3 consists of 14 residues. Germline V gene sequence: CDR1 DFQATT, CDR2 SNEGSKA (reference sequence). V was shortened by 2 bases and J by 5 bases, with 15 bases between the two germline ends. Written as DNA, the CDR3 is TGCAGTGCTAGAAAGGGTTCTGGAATAACTGAAGCTTTCTTT. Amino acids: CSARKGSGITEAFF.

In DNA, the CDR3 is TGTGCCAGCAGCCAAGTTGAGGGGCGCGTCGGGGAGCTGTTTTTT. Protein sequence: CASSQVEGRVGELFF. The V gene is TRBV14, the J gene TRBJ2-2, with D perhaps matching TRBD1 or TRBD2 (5 bases each). The CDR3 is 15 residues long. CDR1 and CDR2 from the germline V gene are SGHDN and FVKESK. Trimming took off 1 base at V and 7 bases at J, with 13 bases between the two ends.

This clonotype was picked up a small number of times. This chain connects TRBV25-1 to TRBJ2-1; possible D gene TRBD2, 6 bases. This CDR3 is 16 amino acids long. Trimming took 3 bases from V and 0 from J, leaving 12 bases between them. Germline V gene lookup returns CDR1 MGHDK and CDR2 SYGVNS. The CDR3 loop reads CASSDDRGSSYNEQFF. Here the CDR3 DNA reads TGTGCCAGCAGTGATGATCGGGGGAGCTCCTACAATGAGCAGTTCTTC.

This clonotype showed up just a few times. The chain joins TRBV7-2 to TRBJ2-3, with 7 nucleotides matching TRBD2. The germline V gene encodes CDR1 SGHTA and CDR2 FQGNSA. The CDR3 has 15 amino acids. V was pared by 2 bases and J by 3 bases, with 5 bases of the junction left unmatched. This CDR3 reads CASSLRLAETDTQYF. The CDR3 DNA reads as TGTGCCAGCAGCTTAAGGCTAGCGGAAACAGATACGCAGTATTTT.